This T cell receptor beta chain came from a study of T cells in women clearing cervical HPV infection. In regard to this clone: Read data end 3 residues before the CDR3 end; the end is taken from the germline J gene.

Trimming cost V 4 bases and J 5 bases, with 9 bases left between them. The CDR3 is made up of 12 amino acids. Germline values: CDR1 SGHRS, CDR2 YFSETQ. Sequencing was performed with immunoSEQ multiplex PCR; in TCRdb, only in-frame clones are kept and a portion is missing. The sample has around 30,000 clones. Sequencing was performed on blood buffy coat. This clonotype originated in a woman between 18 and 70 years old with a cervical HPV16 infection that either progressed to CIN3+ or cleared (not recorded which). The V gene is TRBV5-1, the J gene TRBJ1-1; weak D call: TRBD1 (6 bases). The DNA read from the CDR3 is TGCGCCAGCAGCCTTGGACAGACTGAA. This translates into CASSLGQTE. In full, the CDR3 is CASSLGQTEAFF.